This paragraph covers one TCR beta chain sequence. Other nucleotide sequences from this sample produce the same CDR3. The data belong to a study of control samples from healthy donors and cancer patients. Trimming stripped 5 bases from V and 0 bases from J, with 10 bases between. The CDR3 runs to 14 residues. Germline V gene lookup returns CDR1 MDHEN and CDR2 SYDVKM. The repertoire was sequenced with immunoSEQ multiplex PCR; TCRdb's copy has only in-frame clones and lacks some. The sample yields 110,000 to 150,000 clones, about 90% seen once. The receptor comes from a man younger than 30 in good health. Sequencing was performed on blood. The chain carries TRBV28 and TRBJ1-1; the D gene is possibly TRBD1 (5 bases). In DNA, the CDR3 is TGTGCCAGCAGTCCGGGGACGGTGAACACTGAAGCTTTCTTT. This gives the protein CASSPGTVNTEAFF.